These T cell receptor beta chains were read from a single sample in a study of blood T cells in healthy people across ages. TCRdb re-analysed the 5' RACE reads in MiXCR, keeping a single row per CDR3 protein. The table has roughly 2 million distinct CDR3 sequences, about 49% seen once. The sequenced sample was blood. The receptor set was obtained from a woman between 40 and 50 years old in good health. Both conserved end residues are part of each CDR3. The D gene is left open where the match is weak. The size entry is marked missing in some rows and otherwise reads once, few, many or a size class.

clone size: few
D gene: .
J gene: TRBJ2-3
V gene: TRBV5-1
CDR3 DNA: TGCGCCAGCGCCCGCCCTGGCACAGATACGCAGTATTTT
CDR3 protein: CASARPGTDTQYF

clone size: .
D gene: TRBD2
J gene: TRBJ2-5
V gene: TRBV6-2/TRBV6-3
CDR3 DNA: TGTGCCAGCAGTATGGCGGGGGGGACAAATGAGCAGTACTTC
CDR3 protein: CASSMAGGTNEQYF

clone size: few
D gene: .
J gene: TRBJ2-5
V gene: TRBV5-1
CDR3 DNA: TGCGCCAGCAGCCCACTGGTAGAAGCGACCCAGTACTTC
CDR3 protein: CASSPLVEATQYF

clone size: .
D gene: TRBD1
J gene: TRBJ1-4
V gene: TRBV5-1
CDR3 DNA: TGCGCCAGCAGCGCGACCCCCGGGACAGCCAATGAAAAACTGTTTTTT
CDR3 protein: CASSATPGTANEKLFF

clone size: .
D gene: .
J gene: TRBJ2-1
V gene: TRBV2
CDR3 DNA: TGTGCCAGCAGCCAGACATCTAACCTGGGGAATGAGCAGTTCTTC
CDR3 protein: CASSQTSNLGNEQFF

clone size: few
D gene: .
J gene: TRBJ2-1
V gene: TRBV15
CDR3 DNA: TGTGCCACCAGCGTCCACCGGGATGAGCAGTTCTTC
CDR3 protein: CATSVHRDEQFF

clone size: few
D gene: .
J gene: TRBJ2-3
V gene: TRBV2
CDR3 DNA: TGTGCCAGCAGGGGGTGGGAAGATACGCAGTATTTT
CDR3 protein: CASRGWEDTQYF

clone size: once
D gene: .
J gene: TRBJ1-6
V gene: TRBV12-3/TRBV12-4
CDR3 DNA: TGTGCCAGCAGTGGAGTCGACCCAGGGGTGTCACCCCTCCACTTT
CDR3 protein: CASSGVDPGVSPLHF

clone size: .
D gene: .
J gene: TRBJ2-1
V gene: TRBV29-1
CDR3 DNA: TGCAGCGTTGGCCCAGGCTCCTACAATGAGCAGTTCTTC
CDR3 protein: CSVGPGSYNEQFF

clone size: .
D gene: .
J gene: TRBJ2-1
V gene: TRBV7-2
CDR3 DNA: TGTGCCAGCAGCATAGAGATACAGGGACCGAGCGAGCAGTTCTTC
CDR3 protein: CASSIEIQGPSEQFF

clone size: few
D gene: .
J gene: TRBJ2-3
V gene: TRBV7-2
CDR3 DNA: TGTGCCAGCAGCTTAGGGAACAGAGGCACAGATACGCAGTATTTT
CDR3 protein: CASSLGNRGTDTQYF

clone size: .
D gene: TRBD1
J gene: TRBJ2-5
V gene: TRBV20-1
CDR3 DNA: TGCAGTGCTAGATCTATGGGGGACAGGGGACCCCGCGAAACCCAGTACTTC
CDR3 protein: CSARSMGDRGPRETQYF

clone size: .
D gene: .
J gene: TRBJ1-1
V gene: TRBV4-1
CDR3 DNA: TGCGCCAGCAGCCTCTCGGCGGGGGCTGAAGCTTTCTTT
CDR3 protein: CASSLSAGAEAFF

clone size: .
D gene: .
J gene: TRBJ1-2
V gene: TRBV20-1
CDR3 DNA: TGCAGTGCCGACCTCGGGAGGGAGGATGGCTACACCTTC
CDR3 protein: CSADLGREDGYTF

clone size: .
D gene: TRBD2
J gene: TRBJ2-1
V gene: TRBV6-5
CDR3 DNA: TGTGCCAGCAGTAAACTAGCGGGGGCCCCCAATGAGCAGTTCTTC
CDR3 protein: CASSKLAGAPNEQFF

clone size: .
D gene: .
J gene: TRBJ2-1
V gene: TRBV5-1
CDR3 DNA: TGCGCCAGCAGCTTGGAAGCGGGCGCCGGGGTTGGGATCAATGAGCAGTTCTTC
CDR3 protein: CASSLEAGAGVGINEQFF

clone size: few
D gene: TRBD1
J gene: TRBJ2-7
V gene: TRBV18
CDR3 DNA: TGTGCCAGCTCACCACTCCAGACAGGGGGCTCCTACGAGCAGTACTTC
CDR3 protein: CASSPLQTGGSYEQYF

clone size: .
D gene: .
J gene: TRBJ2-5
V gene: TRBV5-5
CDR3 DNA: TGTGCCAGCAACCGGGGGCTGCTCCAAGAGACCCAGTACTTC
CDR3 protein: CASNRGLLQETQYF

clone size: .
D gene: TRBD2
J gene: TRBJ2-1
V gene: TRBV20-1
CDR3 DNA: TGCAGTGCTGCCCGGACTAGCGGGGGTGACTACAATGAGCAGTTCTTC
CDR3 protein: CSAARTSGGDYNEQFF

clone size: .
D gene: TRBD2
J gene: TRBJ2-7
V gene: TRBV6-1
CDR3 DNA: TGTGCCAGCAGTCCCTTGGGCAACCTAGCGGGAGAGGCCTACGAGCAGTACTTC
CDR3 protein: CASSPLGNLAGEAYEQYF

clone size: .
D gene: .
J gene: TRBJ2-6
V gene: TRBV15
CDR3 DNA: TGTGCCACCAGCAGAGAAGCGGTACTTAGGCGGACCTCTGGGGCCAACGTCCTGACTTTC
CDR3 protein: CATSREAVLRRTSGANVLTF

clone size: .
D gene: .
J gene: TRBJ1-2
V gene: TRBV7-9
CDR3 DNA: TGTGTCAGCAGCGAAGACAGGAACTATGGCTACACCTTC
CDR3 protein: CVSSEDRNYGYTF

clone size: .
D gene: .
J gene: TRBJ2-1
V gene: TRBV20-1
CDR3 DNA: TGCAGTGCTAGACCGGACGCCAACAATGAGCAGTTCTTC
CDR3 protein: CSARPDANNEQFF

clone size: few
D gene: .
J gene: TRBJ2-5
V gene: TRBV25-1
CDR3 DNA: TGTGCCAGCAGTACTCAGGGGGGTCACGAGACCCAGTACTTC
CDR3 protein: CASSTQGGHETQYF

clone size: .
D gene: .
J gene: TRBJ2-1
V gene: TRBV12-3/TRBV12-4
CDR3 DNA: TGTGCCAGCAGTTTTTCCAGGGGTTTCGATGAGCAGTTCTTC
CDR3 protein: CASSFSRGFDEQFF

clone size: .
D gene: TRBD1
J gene: TRBJ1-4
V gene: TRBV6-6
CDR3 DNA: TGTGCCAGCAGTTACTCTGACAGGGGGTATGAAAAACTGTTTTTT
CDR3 protein: CASSYSDRGYEKLFF

clone size: .
D gene: TRBD2
J gene: TRBJ2-3
V gene: TRBV3-1
CDR3 DNA: TGTGCCAGCAGCCTCGGGACTAGCCGCTTTACAGATACGCAGTATTTT
CDR3 protein: CASSLGTSRFTDTQYF

clone size: few
D gene: .
J gene: TRBJ2-5
V gene: TRBV28
CDR3 DNA: TGTGCCAGCAGTTTAGGGATCGGTCCCCAAGAGACCCAGTACTTC
CDR3 protein: CASSLGIGPQETQYF

clone size: few
D gene: .
J gene: TRBJ2-7
V gene: TRBV14
CDR3 DNA: TGTGCCAGCAGCCAAGATCTCCCCCGCTACAATGAGCAGTACTTC
CDR3 protein: CASSQDLPRYNEQYF

clone size: .
D gene: TRBD1
J gene: TRBJ2-1
V gene: TRBV5-6
CDR3 DNA: TGTGCCAGCAGCCCATCATTTGGGACAGACTACAATGAGCAGTTCTTC
CDR3 protein: CASSPSFGTDYNEQFF

clone size: .
D gene: TRBD1
J gene: TRBJ2-7
V gene: TRBV18
CDR3 DNA: TGTGCCAGCTCCCCGGACAGGGGTAAATCCTACGAGCAGTACTTC
CDR3 protein: CASSPDRGKSYEQYF

clone size: .
D gene: TRBD1
J gene: TRBJ1-2
V gene: TRBV24-1
CDR3 DNA: TGTGCCACCAGTGATCCAATAATGACAGGGTTGGATGGCTACACCTTC
CDR3 protein: CATSDPIMTGLDGYTF

clone size: .
D gene: TRBD1
J gene: TRBJ1-1
V gene: TRBV10-3
CDR3 DNA: TGTGCCATCACAGTCGGCGACAGGGGCGACACTGAAGCTTTCTTT
CDR3 protein: CAITVGDRGDTEAFF

clone size: few
D gene: .
J gene: TRBJ2-3
V gene: TRBV5-1
CDR3 DNA: TGCGCCAGCAGCCACAGCGGGCCCAGCACAGATACGCAGTATTTT
CDR3 protein: CASSHSGPSTDTQYF

clone size: few
D gene: TRBD2
J gene: TRBJ2-1
V gene: TRBV28
CDR3 DNA: TGTGCCAGCACCCCTCATCCCGGGACTAGCGGGGGAGGCAATGAGCAGTTCTTC
CDR3 protein: CASTPHPGTSGGGNEQFF

clone size: .
D gene: TRBD2
J gene: TRBJ2-1
V gene: TRBV12-3/TRBV12-4
CDR3 DNA: TGTGCCAGCAGTCCCCCGGGGCGGGGGGTGTACAATGAGCAGTTCTTC
CDR3 protein: CASSPPGRGVYNEQFF

clone size: .
D gene: TRBD2
J gene: TRBJ2-7
V gene: TRBV4-2
CDR3 DNA: TGTGCCAGCAGCCAGACGACTAGCGGGGGGGCCTACGAGCAGTACTTC
CDR3 protein: CASSQTTSGGAYEQYF

clone size: few
D gene: TRBD1
J gene: TRBJ1-2
V gene: TRBV4-1
CDR3 DNA: TGCGCCAGCAGCCAAGTCGGTCAGGGGGATCTTTACTATGGCTACACCTTC
CDR3 protein: CASSQVGQGDLYYGYTF

clone size: .
D gene: .
J gene: TRBJ2-7
V gene: TRBV28
CDR3 DNA: TGTGCCAGCAGAACGGTTAGGCGGCCTTTGGACGAGCAGTACTTC
CDR3 protein: CASRTVRRPLDEQYF

clone size: few
D gene: .
J gene: TRBJ2-5
V gene: TRBV7-2
CDR3 DNA: TGTGCCAGCAGCCAGACCCCTCCGGAGACCCAGTACTTC
CDR3 protein: CASSQTPPETQYF

clone size: .
D gene: .
J gene: TRBJ2-3
V gene: TRBV10-3
CDR3 DNA: TGTGCCATCAAAAGTTCTACAGATACGCAGTATTTT
CDR3 protein: CAIKSSTDTQYF

clone size: .
D gene: .
J gene: TRBJ2-1
V gene: TRBV6-6
CDR3 DNA: TGTGCCAGCAGTTACGTTTCCTACAATGAGCAGTTCTTC
CDR3 protein: CASSYVSYNEQFF

clone size: .
D gene: TRBD1
J gene: TRBJ1-5
V gene: TRBV6-2/TRBV6-3
CDR3 DNA: TGTGCCAGCAGTTACACACCGGGACAGGGCTTAAGCAATCAGCCCCAGCATTTT
CDR3 protein: CASSYTPGQGLSNQPQHF

clone size: many
D gene: .
J gene: TRBJ2-1
V gene: TRBV10-3
CDR3 DNA: TGTGCCATCAGTGAGTCAGGGGGACCCTACAATGAGCAGTTCTTC
CDR3 protein: CAISESGGPYNEQFF

clone size: few
D gene: .
J gene: TRBJ2-3
V gene: TRBV20-1
CDR3 DNA: TGCAGTGCTAGAGATCCTCTTAAGCCGGGCACAGATACGCAGTATTTT
CDR3 protein: CSARDPLKPGTDTQYF